These T cell receptor beta chains were read from a single sample in a study of T cell responses to AZD1222 COVID-19 vaccine. Data came from immunoSEQ multiplex PCR; TCRdb stores just in-frame clones and leaves some out. The top ten hold about 2.5% of the sample, which has 90,000 to 110,000 clones, roughly 88% seen once. The starting material was peripheral blood, obtained on day 0 of AZD1222 vaccination. The receptors here all came from an adult in good health. The CDR3 runs from the conserved cysteine through the conserved F or W. A D gene is named only where the DNA matches it firmly. Clone size is given for some rows only: seen once, a few or many times, or a class if the clone is expanded.

d_call,j_call,clone_size,v_call,cdr3_nt,cdr3_aa
NA,TRBJ1-3,NA,TRBV28,TGTGCCAGTACACAGAGCGCTGGAAACACCATATATTTT,CASTQSAGNTIYF
TRBD2,TRBJ2-5,NA,TRBV5-1,TGCGCCAGCAGCTTGACAGGACTAGCGGGCGTTGTTGAGACCCAGTACTTC,CASSLTGLAGVVETQYF
NA,TRBJ1-4,once,TRBV18,TGTGCCAGCTCACCAGGGGCTACTAATGAAAAACTGTTTTTT,CASSPGATNEKLFF
NA,TRBJ2-7,NA,TRBV14,TGTGCCAGCAGCCAACCGGGGCCTTCCTACGAGCAGTACTTC,CASSQPGPSYEQYF
NA,TRBJ1-5,NA,TRBV10-3,TGTGCCACAGGCGATAGCAATCAGCCCCAGCATTTT,CATGDSNQPQHF
TRBD1,TRBJ2-2,NA,TRBV5-1,TGCGCCAGCCATGAAAACCTTGGACAGGCGATCACCGGGGAGCTGTTTTTT,CASHENLGQAITGELFF
TRBD2,TRBJ2-7,NA,TRBV5-1,TGCGCCAGCAGCGCCGGGACTAGCGGGAGGGCCGACGAGCAGTACTTC,CASSAGTSGRADEQYF
NA,TRBJ1-2,NA,TRBV4-1,TGCGCCAGCAGCCAAGAACACAGGGATTATGGCTACACCTTC,CASSQEHRDYGYTF
TRBD1,TRBJ2-7,NA,TRBV5-1,TGCGCCAGCAGCCAGGGACAGGCAAACCCTTACGAGCAGTACTTC,CASSQGQANPYEQYF
NA,TRBJ1-6,NA,TRBV21-1,TGTGCCAGCAGCAAAGTAGGGGGGGGCCAGAATAATTCACCCCTCCACTTT,CASSKVGGGQNNSPLHF
NA,TRBJ2-5,once,TRBV5-1,TGCGCCAGCAGCTGGGGTGCGGGCGGTGGGGAGACCCAGTACTTC,CASSWGAGGGETQYF
TRBD2,TRBJ2-2,NA,TRBV9,TGTGCCAGCAGCGTAGGGGGACTAGCGGGGCCGGGCACCGGGGAGCTGTTTTTT,CASSVGGLAGPGTGELFF
TRBD2,TRBJ2-1,NA,TRBV5-6,TGTGCCAGCAGCCCAGGACTAGCGGGAGGCCTAGAGCAGTTCTTC,CASSPGLAGGLEQFF
NA,TRBJ2-1,few,TRBV4-2,TGTGCCAGCAGCCAGGAGCGGGCCTCCTACAATGAGCAGTTCTTC,CASSQERASYNEQFF
TRBD2,TRBJ2-1,once,TRBV11-2,TGTGCCAGCAGCCTCCCCGGACTAGCGGCGTACAATGAGCAGTTCTTC,CASSLPGLAAYNEQFF
TRBD1,TRBJ2-7,NA,TRBV28,TGTGCCAGCAGTTGGTGGACAGGGCTCATGGGGGGACGCGAGCAGTACTTC,CASSWWTGLMGGREQYF
NA,TRBJ1-1,NA,TRBV20-1,TGCAGTGCTGGCCGGGACACGGGGGCTTTCTTT,CSAGRDTGAFF
TRBD1,TRBJ1-4,NA,TRBV29-1,TGCAGCGTTGGGACAGGCGGAAATGAAAAACTGTTTTTT,CSVGTGGNEKLFF
NA,TRBJ2-6,NA,TRBV28,TGTGCCAGCCAACAGGGACCATCTGGGGCCAACGTCCTGACTTTC,CASQQGPSGANVLTF
NA,TRBJ2-2,NA,TRBV9,TGTGCCAGCAGCGTTTTTATCGGGGAGCTGTTTTTT,CASSVFIGELFF
NA,TRBJ1-1,NA,TRBV12-5,TGTGCTAGTGGTTTGGTACTGCCGAACACTGAAGCTTTCTTT,CASGLVLPNTEAFF
NA,TRBJ1-5,NA,TRBV27,TGTGCCAGCAGTTTAAGGAGGGGCGGTAGCAATCAGCCCCAGCATTTT,CASSLRRGGSNQPQHF
NA,TRBJ2-1,NA,TRBV4-1,TGCGCCAGCAGCCAAGGGGTGGGGTCCTACAATGAGCAGTTCTTC,CASSQGVGSYNEQFF
NA,TRBJ1-2,few,TRBV19,TGTGCCAGTAGTATAAGGGATGGCTACACCTTC,CASSIRDGYTF
NA,TRBJ1-5,NA,TRBV6-6,TGTGCCAGCAGTTGGGACGTCCCTAGCAATCAGCCCCAGCATTTT,CASSWDVPSNQPQHF
NA,TRBJ1-4,NA,TRBV2,TGTGCCAGCAGGGGGACCTGGAGGGAAAAACTGTTTTTT,CASRGTWREKLFF
NA,TRBJ2-5,NA,TRBV3-1/TRBV3-2,TGTGCCAGCAGTCGGACTGCTGCTCAAGAGACCCAGTACTTC,CASSRTAAQETQYF
NA,TRBJ1-6,NA,TRBV27,TGTGCCAGCAGGGCTAACGGTGGGGCTAATTCACCCCTCCACTTT,CASRANGGANSPLHF
TRBD1,TRBJ2-7,NA,TRBV12-3/TRBV12-4,TGTGCCAGCAGTTTGGACAGGACCTACGAGCAGTACTTC,CASSLDRTYEQYF
NA,TRBJ1-5,NA,TRBV28,TGTGCCAGCAGTTTCGGGTCGCGAAATCAGCCCCAGCATTTT,CASSFGSRNQPQHF
NA,TRBJ1-6,NA,TRBV3-1/TRBV3-2,TGTGCCAGCAGCTACAGGGATAATTCACCCCTCCACTTT,CASSYRDNSPLHF
TRBD2,TRBJ2-7,NA,TRBV5-8,TGTGCCAGCAGCTTGTCACCAGCGGGAGGCGGGTGGCAGTACTTC,CASSLSPAGGGWQYF
NA,TRBJ2-7,NA,TRBV7-7,TGTGCTAGCAGCCCAGGCCCCTCCTACGAGCAGTACTTC,CASSPGPSYEQYF
NA,TRBJ2-7,few,TRBV3-1/TRBV3-2,TGTGCCAGCAGCCAAGAGGTGGGGGAGCAGTACTTC,CASSQEVGEQYF
TRBD1,TRBJ2-6,NA,TRBV4-1,TGCGCCAGCAGCAATAGACAGGGGGCTCCCTCCGGGGCCAACGTCCTGACTTTC,CASSNRQGAPSGANVLTF
TRBD1,TRBJ1-4,NA,TRBV19,TGTGCCAGTGAGAAGCCGGGACAGGGGGTTGAAAAACTGTTTTTT,CASEKPGQGVEKLFF
NA,TRBJ1-6,NA,TRBV6-2/TRBV6-3,TGTGCCAGCAGTTCCTCCCCCTTGGGGGATTCACCCCTCCACTTT,CASSSSPLGDSPLHF
NA,TRBJ1-3,NA,TRBV7-9,TGTGCCAGCAGCTTTGGGGCAAACACCATATATTTT,CASSFGANTIYF
NA,TRBJ2-2,NA,TRBV4-3,TGCGCCAGCAGTAAACAGGGAGAGTGGGGCGGGGAGCTGTTTTTT,CASSKQGEWGGELFF
NA,TRBJ2-5,NA,TRBV28,TGTGCCAGCAGTTTATCCCCCGGGAGAGGGGAGACCCAGTACTTC,CASSLSPGRGETQYF
TRBD1,TRBJ1-3,NA,TRBV9,TGTGCCAGCAGCGTAGGGGACAGGGGGACTGGAAACACCATATATTTT,CASSVGDRGTGNTIYF
TRBD1,TRBJ2-3,NA,TRBV28,TGTGCCAGCAGTCCCCCTGGGACAGAACATACGCAGTATTTT,CASSPPGTEHTQYF
NA,TRBJ2-1,NA,TRBV5-6,TGTGCCAGCAGCTCGTACGCTACAGGGTCCTACAATGAGCAGTTCTTC,CASSSYATGSYNEQFF
TRBD1,TRBJ1-6,NA,TRBV12-5,TGTGCTAGTGGTCTGTCCAGGGGGGTGGATTCCTATAATTCACCCCTCCACTTT,CASGLSRGVDSYNSPLHF
NA,TRBJ2-7,few,TRBV19,TGTGCCAGTAGTATAGGACCCATCTACGAGCAGTACTTC,CASSIGPIYEQYF
NA,TRBJ2-1,NA,TRBV27,TGTGCCAGCAGTTTTATCTTCGTGGTCGGTGGGGGGAATGAGCAGTTCTTC,CASSFIFVVGGGNEQFF
NA,TRBJ2-3,NA,TRBV7-3,TGTGCCAGCAGCTTAACACCCCCAGATACGCAGTATTTT,CASSLTPPDTQYF
NA,TRBJ1-4,NA,TRBV5-1,TGCGCCAGTTCAGGTAGTGGCGCGAATGAAAAACTGTTTTTT,CASSGSGANEKLFF
NA,TRBJ1-2,NA,TRBV4-3,TGCGCCAGCAGCCAAGATACATATGGGTACACCTTC,CASSQDTYGYTF
TRBD2,TRBJ2-1,NA,TRBV3-1/TRBV3-2,TGTGCCAGCAGCTATAGGACTAGCGGGAGATCTGAGCAGTTCTTC,CASSYRTSGRSEQFF